Listed below are T cell receptor beta chains from one sample, sequenced in a study of identifying expanded T cells in peripheral blood. This table comes from immunoSEQ multiplex PCR, and its TCRdb copy is limited to in-frame clones, with some not included. Here the sample spans 95,000 to 100,000 clones, around 85% being singletons. The sample consisted of blood. The receptors derive from a person aged 18 to 70 in good health. The CDR3 runs from the conserved cysteine through the conserved F or W. The D gene is left open where the match is weak.

TRBV6-5	.	TRBJ1-5	CASSPQGSGQPQHF
TRBV2	.	TRBJ1-6	CASSGLRLNNSPLHF
TRBV11-2	.	TRBJ1-3	CASSLGPYYSSGNTIYF
TRBV4-3	.	TRBJ1-5	CASSQDWQGNQPQHF
TRBV7-2	TRBD1	TRBJ1-2	CASSLTIRTGVSGYTF
TRBV7-2	.	TRBJ2-7	CASSGQGGSAYEQYF
TRBV10-1	.	TRBJ1-1	CASSEVGGTEAFF
TRBV19	.	TRBJ1-6	CASSMDANSPLHF
TRBV5-1	TRBD2	TRBJ2-7	CASSPGLAGGSVSEQYF
TRBV7-9	TRBD2	TRBJ2-1	CAGSGGGSDEQFF
TRBV6-1	TRBD1	TRBJ2-7	CAGRRDRGSHEQYF
TRBV5-6	TRBD1	TRBJ2-7	CASRPGQATYEQYF
TRBV7-9	.	TRBJ2-7	CASSGGGASYEQYF
TRBV30	.	TRBJ2-1	CASDRSSYNEQFF
TRBV2	TRBD2	TRBJ2-1	CASSEGPSGGANEQFF
TRBV7-8	TRBD1	TRBJ1-1	CASSLGGGNTEAFF
TRBV5-6	TRBD1	TRBJ2-1	CASSRGQGGYNEQFF
TRBV19	TRBD2	TRBJ2-1	CASSWTSGGNNEQFF
TRBV6-5	TRBD1	TRBJ1-2	CASGMSAGGTYGYTF
TRBV5-5	.	TRBJ1-1	CASSLDSTEAFF
TRBV18	.	TRBJ2-3	CASSPPGTLGRTDTQYF
TRBV7-6	TRBD1	TRBJ2-5	CASSQDRGQETQYF
TRBV7-2	TRBD1	TRBJ1-2	CASSASQGSNYGYTF
TRBV11-1	.	TRBJ2-7	CASSLSRGGYEQYF
TRBV4-3	TRBD1	TRBJ2-7	CASSQDPGQGGYEQYF
TRBV5-5	.	TRBJ2-6	CASRPRGTGANVLTF
TRBV13	.	TRBJ2-7	CASSFGGTGASYEQYF
TRBV7-9	.	TRBJ1-1	CASRAAPGGRLNTEAFF
TRBV28	.	TRBJ1-1	CASSFRIVTTEAFF
TRBV6-6	TRBD2	TRBJ2-1	CASSSPGLANNEQFF
TRBV30	.	TRBJ2-5	CAWRLQGRETQYF
TRBV2	.	TRBJ2-5	CASNERTQYQETQYF
TRBV10-3	.	TRBJ1-2	CAISESRGHGYTF
TRBV6-1	.	TRBJ1-2	CASSEALRLWRYTF
TRBV18	.	TRBJ2-5	CASQEQQGPQYF
TRBV6-1	TRBD2	TRBJ2-1	CASGGVWKEQFF
TRBV7-8	.	TRBJ1-1	CASSSYLWSNTEAFF
TRBV4-1	.	TRBJ1-1	CASSLHVQGGGTEAFF
TRBV14	TRBD2	TRBJ2-7	CASSQGFGSGGAGSFYEQYF
TRBV5-1	.	TRBJ2-2	CASSSLEGTGELFF
TRBV19	.	TRBJ1-1	CASSTRGRGTNTEAFF
TRBV11-2	.	TRBJ2-7	CASSLGGSTYEQYF
TRBV23-1	TRBD1	TRBJ2-7	CAGAPRQGPYEQYF
TRBV5-1	.	TRBJ1-1	CASSDSVNTEAFF
TRBV6-4	TRBD2	TRBJ2-1	CASSESGTSSDEQFF
TRBV6-1	TRBD1	TRBJ1-1	CASSERDREAEAFF
TRBV6-5	TRBD1	TRBJ1-6	CASSGTDNSPLHF
TRBV10-1	.	TRBJ2-7	CASKTDEPPTSSTSVEYF
TRBV27	.	TRBJ1-1	CASSYFGAGSSAFF
TRBV7-2	.	TRBJ2-7	CASSLVGAPYEQYF
TRBV6-1	.	TRBJ2-2	CASSEYFPTDTGELFF